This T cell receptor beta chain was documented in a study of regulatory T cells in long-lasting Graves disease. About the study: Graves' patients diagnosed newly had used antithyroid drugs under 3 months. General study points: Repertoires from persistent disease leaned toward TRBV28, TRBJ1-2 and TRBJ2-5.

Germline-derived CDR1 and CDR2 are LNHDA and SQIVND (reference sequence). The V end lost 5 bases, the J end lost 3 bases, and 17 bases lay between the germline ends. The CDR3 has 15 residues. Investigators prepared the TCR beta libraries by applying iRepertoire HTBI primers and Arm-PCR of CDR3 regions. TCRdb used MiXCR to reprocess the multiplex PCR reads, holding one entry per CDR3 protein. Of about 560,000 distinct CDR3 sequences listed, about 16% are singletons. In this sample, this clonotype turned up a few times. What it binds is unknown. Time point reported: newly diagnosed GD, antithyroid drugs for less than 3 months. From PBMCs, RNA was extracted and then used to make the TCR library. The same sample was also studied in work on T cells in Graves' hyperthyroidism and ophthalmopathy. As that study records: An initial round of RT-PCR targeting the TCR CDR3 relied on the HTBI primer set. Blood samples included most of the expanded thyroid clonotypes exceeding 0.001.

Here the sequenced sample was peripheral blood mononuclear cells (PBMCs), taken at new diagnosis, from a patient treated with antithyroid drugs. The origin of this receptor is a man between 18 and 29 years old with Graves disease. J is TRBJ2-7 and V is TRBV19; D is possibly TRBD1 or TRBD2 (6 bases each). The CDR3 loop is CASSDSGGGFYEQYF. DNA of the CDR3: TGTGCCAGTAGTGATAGCGGAGGGGGATTCTACGAGCAGTACTTC.